This T cell receptor (beta chain) was captured in a study of graft-versus-host responses after intestinal transplantation. Study summary: Each of the recipients got a multivisceral, liver-intestinal, or isolated intestinal transplant. Recipients uniformly received anti-thymocyte globulin induction, followed by tacrolimus and steroids for approximately 3 years.

Study-level points and caveats: Present in recipient marrow, GvH clones included some that appeared first in ileum or blood.

The CDR3 runs to 14 residues. Per germline, CDR1 SGHRS and CDR2 YFSETQ. Profiled with immunoSEQ multiplex PCR; TCRdb holds only in-frame clones, not every one. The table records some 41,000 clones, roughly 91% of them present only once. About this clone: Its antigen is as yet unknown.

The specimen comprised PBMCs, sampled 267 days after transplant. V and J are TRBV5-1 and TRBJ2-5; 10 bases are shared with TRBD2. The end of the DNA fits TRBJ2-7 better, so the J call may be wrong. The sequence was obtained from a human patient who received an intestinal transplant, so some T cells may come from the graft donor. CDR3 in amino acids: CASSFSGGNYEQYF. The CDR3 nucleotides read TGCGCCAGCAGCTTTAGCGGGGGGAACTACGAGCAGTACTTC.